One and the same sample provided the 32 T cell receptor beta chains below, sequenced in a study of T cells after yellow fever vaccination. Using its own MiXCR run on the 5' RACE reads, TCRdb lists one record per CDR3 protein. The table lists nearly 350,000 distinct CDR3 sequences, roughly 8% of them singletons, with 15% to 20% in the top ten. The specimen comprised PBMCs, sampled more than 40 days after the first yellow fever vaccination. These receptors came from a man in his late teens or twenties who received the YFV17D yellow fever vaccine.

This chain links TRBV12-3 or TRBV12-4 with TRBJ2-5, with D perhaps matching TRBD1 or TRBD2 (5 bases each). CDR3 length equals 15 residues. V was clipped by 3 bases and J by 3 bases, with 14 bases between them. The DNA for the CDR3 is TGTGCCAGCAGTTTGTTATGGGGGTCCGAAGAGACCCAGTACTTC. It specifies CASSLLWGSEETQYF.

This clonotype was counted ten times or more. The genes are TRBV4-1 and TRBJ2-1; D assignment may be TRBD1 or TRBD2 (5 bases each). Trimming removed 1 base at V and 10 bases at J, with 11 bases between. Per germline, CDR1 MGHRA and CDR2 YSYEKL. The CDR3 sequence is 13 residues long. The CDR3 coding sequence is TGCGCCAGCAGCCAAGTCATACGGGACGAGCAGTTCTTC. It codes for CASSQVIRDEQFF.

The sample holds a few counts of this clonotype. This chain uses TRBV18 with TRBJ2-7, with 7 bases matching TRBD2. The CDR3 spans 15 residues. The V gene end was trimmed by 6 bases and the J gene end by 1 base; junction bases not matched to a gene: 9. Germline V gives CDR1 KGHSH, CDR2 LQKENI. The CDR3 protein is CASSRSGVGSYEQYV. The CDR3 DNA is TGTGCCAGCTCCCGGAGCGGGGTCGGGTCCTACGAGCAGTACGTC.

This clonotype was seen a few times. This chain connects TRBV15 to TRBJ2-7; D is perhaps TRBD2 (6 bases). V dropped 11 bases and J dropped 2 bases, with 16 bases sitting between them. Looked up from germline, CDR1 is LNHNV and CDR2 is YYDKDF (reference sequence). The length of the CDR3 is 13 residues. The CDR3 protein is CASRGPDTYEQYF. The CDR3, as DNA: TGTGCCTCGCGGGGACCGGACACCTACGAGCAGTACTTC.

The table lists this clonotype with a few counts. This chain connects TRBV5-1 to TRBJ1-1; the D gene is possibly TRBD1 (5 bases). V was shortened by 0 bases and J by 0 bases, with 12 bases between the two germline ends. Germline V gene lookup returns CDR1 SGHRS and CDR2 YFSETQ. This CDR3 spans 16 amino acids. The CDR3 nucleotides read TGCGCCAGCAGCTTGGTCCAGGGTGCCATGAACACTGAAGCTTTCTTT. This encodes CASSLVQGAMNTEAFF.

The V call is TRBV2, the J call TRBJ1-5; D call uncertain. Germline V lookup: CDR1 SNHLY, CDR2 FYNNEI. V lost 6 bases and J lost 2, with 11 bases in between. The CDR3 contains 14 residues. This chain's CDR3 is CASSDSRGNQPQHF. The CDR3, as DNA: TGTGCCAGCAGCGATTCTCGGGGCAATCAGCCCCAGCATTTT.

This clonotype occurred a few times. The chain employs TRBV7-6 and TRBJ2-7; the D call may be TRBD1 or TRBD2 (5 bases each). The CDR3 totals 13 residues. Germline V CDR1 and CDR2: SGHVS, FNYEAQ. The V gene lost 5 bases and the J gene lost 6 bases, with 14 bases spanning the gap. This CDR3 reads CASSLGTVAEQYV. DNA for the CDR3: TGTGCCAGCAGCCTCGGGACGGTGGCCGAGCAGTACGTC.

The rearrangement links TRBV5-6 to TRBJ1-2; D gene ambiguous. CDR1 is SGHDT and CDR2 is YYEEEE in the germline V gene. Trimming left V 3 bases short and J 3 bases short, with 6 bases between. The CDR3 loop spans 12 amino acids. Written as DNA, the CDR3 is TGTGCCAGCAGCTCGGACTACTATGGCTACACCTTC. It specifies CASSSDYYGYTF.

At least ten counts were recorded for this clonotype. The rearrangement uses TRBV4-1 and TRBJ2-3, with D perhaps matching TRBD2 (6 bases). Germline-derived CDR1 and CDR2 are MGHRA and YSYEKL. V lost 2 bases to trimming and J lost 0 bases, with 9 bases between them. The CDR3 is 15 amino acids. As DNA, the CDR3 is TGCGCCAGCAGCCAATCGGGGAGGAGCACAGATACGCAGTATTTT. It is translated as CASSQSGRSTDTQYF.

The chain has TRBV7-9 and TRBJ2-7; 7 positions match TRBD1. The length of the CDR3 is 15 residues. The trim removed 5 bases at V and 5 bases at J, leaving 12 bases unmatched. The V gene's germline CDR1 is SEHNR and CDR2 FQNEAQ (reference sequence). This CDR3 reads CASSVVRGRIDEQYF. As DNA, the CDR3 is TGTGCCAGCAGCGTGGTTAGGGGGCGCATTGACGAGCAGTACTTC.

The chain joins TRBV19 to TRBJ2-2; D tentatively reads TRBD1 or TRBD2 (6 bases each). Deletions cut 3 bases from V and 6 bases from J, with 17 bases between. The CDR3 loop spans 16 amino acids. The V gene's germline CDR1 is LNHDA and CDR2 SQIVND (reference sequence). CDR3 sequence (DNA): TGTGCCAGTAGTATTGACGGGGGCCGGGGCGCCGGGGAGCTGTTTTTT. It translates to CASSIDGGRGAGELFF.

V usage is TRBV7-9 and J usage is TRBJ2-5; no reliable D call. Germline loops: CDR1 SEHNR, CDR2 FQNEAQ (reference sequence). Trimming stripped 5 bases from V and 5 bases from J, with 9 bases between. The CDR3 contains 12 residues. CDR3: CASSPTWETQYF. The CDR3 coding sequence is TGTGCCAGCAGCCCGACGTGGGAGACCCAGTACTTC.

This clonotype was picked up a small number of times. The chain recombines TRBV19 with TRBJ1-2; 7 nucleotides agree with TRBD1. V was clipped by 7 bases and J by 6 bases; unmatched bases: 5. Germline CDR1 LNHDA, CDR2 SQIVND (reference sequence). This CDR3 contains 12 residues. CDR3 nucleotide sequence: TGTGCCAGTAATGACAGGGCGAATGGCTACACCTTC. Amino acids: CASNDRANGYTF.

The V and J genes are TRBV6-5 and TRBJ1-1; tentatively, D is TRBD1 (6 bases). Germline CDR1 and CDR2: MNHEY and SVGAGI. V lost 2 bases and J 11 bases, leaving 15 bases between the germline ends. This CDR3 is 13 amino acids long. The CDR3 spells CASSYGGKSSAFF. CDR3 in DNA: TGTGCCAGCAGTTACGGGGGCAAGTCTAGTGCTTTCTTT.

The rearrangement links TRBV21-1 to TRBJ2-7. TRBV21-1 has pseudogene status. The CDR3 length is 15 residues. CDR3 nucleotides: TGTGCCAGCACGCGAGCGCCGTACAGCTCCTACGAGCAGTACGTC. It codes for CASTRAPYSSYEQYV.

J is TRBJ2-4 and V is TRBV29-1; 7 bases match TRBD1. This CDR3 is 11 amino acids long. From germline, CDR1 is SQVTM and CDR2 ANQGSEA. After removal of 7 bases from V and 5 bases from J, the junction contained 2 bases not matched to a gene. Here the CDR3 reads CSGTGENIQYF. The CDR3 DNA sequence: TGCAGCGGAACAGGGGAAAACATTCAGTACTTC.

The chain recombines TRBV4-1 with TRBJ1-4, with unresolved D. Trimming removed 7 bases at V and 7 bases at J, with 16 bases between. The CDR3 loop spans 14 amino acids. The germline V gene encodes CDR1 MGHRA and CDR2 YSYEKL. The CDR3 here is CASTTSAQTEKLFF. The CDR3 DNA reads as TGCGCCAGCACAACATCAGCACAGACTGAAAAACTGTTTTTT.

This clonotype has more than one count but fewer than ten. The chain uses TRBV11-1 and TRBJ2-3; TRBD2 is a possible D gene (6 bases). V shed 4 bases and J shed 2 bases, with 19 bases lying between them. This CDR3 region has 17 residues. Germline values: CDR1 SGHAT, CDR2 FQDESV (reference sequence). The CDR3 loop reads CASSYPWDSPYTDTQYF. The CDR3 coding sequence is TGTGCCAGCAGCTACCCGTGGGACTCCCCCTACACAGATACGCAGTATTTT.

This clonotype was observed at least ten times. This chain uses TRBV5-6 with TRBJ2-4; no clear D gene. Germline lookup yields CDR1 SGHDT and CDR2 YYEEEE. CDR3 length: 12 amino acids. V was cut by 0 bases and J by 9 bases, with 7 bases left in between. CDR3 loop: CASSLGRSIQYF. As DNA, the CDR3 is TGTGCCAGCAGCTTGGGCCGGAGCATTCAGTACTTC.

The chain carries TRBV5-1 and TRBJ2-2; D perhaps matches TRBD1 (6 bases). This CDR3 spans 14 amino acids. The germline V and J ends were trimmed by 8 bases and 4 bases, with 15 bases remaining between them. The germline V gene has CDR1 SGHRS and CDR2 YFSETQ. CDR3 sequence: CASKPGTTTGELFF. The CDR3 coding sequence is TGCGCCAGTAAACCCGGGACAACCACCGGGGAGCTGTTTTTT.

This clonotype was seen many times. The gene calls are TRBV3-1 and TRBJ2-7, with D perhaps being TRBD1 or TRBD2 (5 bases each). The CDR3 extends over 14 amino acids. Trimming removed 2 bases at V and 2 bases at J, with 10 bases between. Looked up from germline, CDR1 is LGHDT and CDR2 is YNNKEL (reference sequence). The CDR3 sequence is CASSQWDATYEQYF. CDR3 sequence (DNA): TGTGCCAGCAGCCAATGGGACGCTACCTACGAGCAGTACTTC.

This clonotype was counted at least ten times. This rearrangement joins TRBV5-1 to TRBJ1-3; maybe TRBD1 (5 bases). CDR1 is SGHRS, CDR2 YFSETQ, per germline. V was clipped by 4 bases and J by 0 bases, with 17 bases between them. CDR3 size: 17 residues. The CDR3 is CASSLQDWGHSGNTIYF. The DNA of the CDR3 is TGCGCCAGCAGCCTACAGGATTGGGGTCACTCTGGAAACACCATATATTTT. The full variable domain, its missing parts supplied by reference TRBV5-1 and TRBJ1-3, is KAGVTQTPRYLIKTRGQQVTLSCSPISGHRSVSWYQQTPGQGLQFLFEYFSETQRNKGNFPGRFSGRQFSNSRSEMNVSTLELGDSALYLCASSLQDWGHSGNTIYFGEGSWLTVV.

This clonotype was picked up a small number of times. The chain uses TRBV12-3 or TRBV12-4 and TRBJ1-2, with 10 bases lining up with TRBD1. The CDR3 length is 13 residues. With V trimmed by 6 bases and J by 4 bases, 2 bases remained unmatched. CDR3 DNA sequence: TGTGCCAGCAGGGGACAGGGGATCTATGGCTACACCTTC. This sequence encodes CASRGQGIYGYTF.

This clonotype was detected only a few times. The chain has TRBV2 and TRBJ2-3, with D perhaps TRBD1 (5 bases). CDR3 length: 14 amino acids. Trimming removed 7 bases from V and 4 bases from J, with 15 bases in between. The V gene's germline CDR1 is SNHLY and CDR2 FYNNEI. The CDR3 loop reads CASIPGWYADTQYF. DNA of the CDR3: TGTGCCAGCATTCCAGGGTGGTATGCAGATACGCAGTATTTT. The full variable domain, its missing parts supplied by reference TRBV2 and TRBJ2-3, is EPEVTQTPSHQVTQMGQEVILRCVPISNHLYFYWYRQILGQKVEFLVSFYNNEISEKSEIFDDQFSVERPDGSNFTLKIRSTKLEDSAMYFCASIPGWYADTQYFGPGTRLTVL.

This clonotype was detected many times. The rearrangement uses TRBV12-3 or TRBV12-4 and TRBJ2-5, with 10 bases matching TRBD2. The CDR3 extends over 15 amino acids. V shed 3 bases, J shed 5 bases, and the junction held 6 bases outside the gene matches. In DNA, the CDR3 is TGTGCCAGCAGTTTCTCTAGCGGGGGTGCGGAGACCCAGTACTTC. The encoded protein is CASSFSSGGAETQYF.

This clonotype turned up a few times. The chain carries TRBV6-5 and TRBJ2-1, with 8 bases fitting TRBD2. Germline CDR1 is MNHEY and CDR2 is SVGAGI. There are 12 residues in the CDR3. J gave up 9 bases and V 9 bases, and 7 bases lay outside the gene matches. CDR3 coding DNA: TGTGCCAGTACGGGGGGGGAGGGTGAGCAGTTCTTC. Translation: CASTGGEGEQFF.

This clonotype has at least ten counts. The rearrangement uses TRBV29-1 and TRBJ2-1; D is unclear. Germline V gives CDR1 SQVTM, CDR2 ANQGSEA. This CDR3 region has 12 residues. V was cut by 2 bases and J by 3 bases, with 5 bases left in between. CDR3 sequence: CSVEIGYNEQFF. The CDR3 nucleotides are TGCAGCGTTGAAATAGGCTACAATGAGCAGTTCTTC.

The chain carries TRBV7-8 and TRBJ1-1; D remains unclear. V shed 0 bases and J shed 5 bases, with 16 bases lying between them. In germline, CDR1 is SGHVS, CDR2 FQNEAQ. The CDR3 loop spans 16 amino acids. The CDR3 loop reads CASSLANREGRTEAFF. The CDR3 nucleotides read TGTGCCAGCAGCTTAGCGAATAGGGAGGGCCGGACTGAAGCTTTCTTT. Supplemented by reference TRBV7-8 and TRBJ1-1, the full variable domain reads GAGVSQSPRYKVAKRGQDVALRCDPISGHVSLFWYQQALGQGPEFLTYFQNEAQLDKSGLPSDRFFAERPEGSVSTLKIQRTQQEDSAVYLCASSLANREGRTEAFFGQGTRLTVV.

The V gene is TRBV6-2 or TRBV6-3, the J gene TRBJ1-1; D gene ambiguous. The CDR3 is 15 amino acids. Germline V gene lookup returns CDR1 MNHEY and CDR2 SVGEGT. V was cut by 5 bases and J by 5 bases, with 18 bases left in between. CDR3 region: CASSVGKFGITEAFF. CDR3 bases: TGTGCCAGCAGTGTGGGGAAGTTTGGGATTACTGAAGCTTTCTTT.

The chain is built from TRBV7-2 and TRBJ1-1; maybe TRBD1 (5 bases). Germline CDR1 SGHTA, CDR2 FQGNSA. The germline V and J ends were trimmed by 3 bases and 7 bases, with 12 bases remaining between them. The CDR3 loop spans 13 amino acids. CDR3 nucleotides: TGTGCCAGCAGCTTTTTGAGACAGTTTGAAGCTTTCTTT. Translated, it gives CASSFLRQFEAFF.

This clonotype was counted at least ten times. This chain joins TRBV7-2 and TRBJ1-1, with D maybe TRBD1 (6 bases). Between the trimmed V and J ends, which lost 2 bases and 7 bases, there was a span of 8 bases. This CDR3 has 12 residues. The germline V gene has CDR1 SGHTA and CDR2 FQGNSA. The CDR3 DNA reads as TGTGCCAGCAGCTTATCAGGGGTTGAAGCTTTCTTT. It yields the protein CASSLSGVEAFF.

This rearrangement joins TRBV29-1 to TRBJ2-5, with 8 bases aligning to TRBD1. J gave up 9 bases and V 6 bases, and 6 bases lay outside the gene matches. CDR1 and CDR2 (germline): SQVTM, ANQGSEA. The CDR3 extends over 11 amino acids. DNA of the CDR3: TGCAGCGTCGTCCAGGGGGCGGCCCAGTACTTC. Amino acids: CSVVQGAAQYF.